This T cell receptor (beta chain) comes out of a study of pediatric ulcerative colitis. Findings of the study overall: Substantially fewer templates came from a couple of patients' blood samples. All ulcerative colitis patients, but no controls, carried a couple of rectal clonotypes. This repertoire reflects total lymphocytes rather than subpopulations like regulatory T cells. Compared with controls, ulcerative colitis showed greater blood-rectum clone sharing.

The rectum was sampled with one to two pinch biopsies at colonoscopy. The length of the CDR3 is 16 residues. Germline V gene sequence: CDR1 SNHLY, CDR2 FYNNEI. V shed 6 bases and J 6 bases; nucleotides not matched to a gene: 12. With regard to this clone: Its antigen is still unknown.

The protocol was immunoSEQ multiplex PCR, while the TCRdb copy is restricted to in-frame clones and leaves out a portion. The repertoire has under 30,000 clones, about 67% of them found once; the top ten carry 7.8%. V is TRBV2 and J is TRBJ2-7, with 12 bases fitting TRBD1. The sample taken for sequencing was gut tissue. The TCR comes from a boy younger than 18 with severe ulcerative colitis. This CDR3 reads CASRPTPGQGASEQYF. The CDR3 bases are TGTGCCAGCAGACCAACTCCGGGACAGGGGGCAAGCGAGCAGTACTTC.